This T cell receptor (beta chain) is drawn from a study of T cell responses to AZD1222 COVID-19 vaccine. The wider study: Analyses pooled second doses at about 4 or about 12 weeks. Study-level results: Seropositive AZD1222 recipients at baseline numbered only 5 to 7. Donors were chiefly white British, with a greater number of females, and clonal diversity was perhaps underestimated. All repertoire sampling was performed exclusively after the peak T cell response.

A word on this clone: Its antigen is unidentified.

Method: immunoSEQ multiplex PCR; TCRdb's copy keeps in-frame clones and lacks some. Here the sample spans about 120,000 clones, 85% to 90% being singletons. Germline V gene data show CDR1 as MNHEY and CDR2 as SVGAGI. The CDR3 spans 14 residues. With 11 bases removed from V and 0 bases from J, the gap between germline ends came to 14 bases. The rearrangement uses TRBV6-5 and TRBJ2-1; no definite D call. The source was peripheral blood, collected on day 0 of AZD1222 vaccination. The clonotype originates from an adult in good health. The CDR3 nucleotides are TGTGCCGGCCGGACCTCGAGCTCCTACAATGAGCAGTTCTTC. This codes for CAGRTSSSYNEQFF.